Listed below are T cell receptor beta chains from one sample, sequenced in a study of shared clonotypes between healthy human individuals. The repertoire was sequenced with immunoSEQ multiplex PCR; TCRdb's copy has only in-frame clones and lacks some. The sample contains more than 2 million clones, more than 90% of which appear only once. The specimen sequenced was naive CD4+ T cells sorted from blood. The receptors here all came from a man aged 18 to 29 in good health. Each CDR3 is given with its conserved first and last residue. A D gene is named only where the DNA matches it firmly. Clone size appears in some rows only: once, few, many, or a class for an expanded clone.

V gene	clone size	J gene	D gene	CDR3 DNA	CDR3 protein
TRBV28	NA	TRBJ2-7	NA	TGTGCCAGCCTCGGACTGAGGGCCTACGAGCAGTACTTC	CASLGLRAYEQYF
TRBV7-9	NA	TRBJ1-4	NA	TGTGCCAGCAGCCCACTTTGGGGCGATGAAAAACTGTTTTTT	CASSPLWGDEKLFF
TRBV5-3	NA	TRBJ2-1	TRBD2	TGTGCCAGAAGCCCTTGGCGGGGGGGCTCCTACAATGAGCAGTTCTTC	CARSPWRGGSYNEQFF
TRBV6-6	NA	TRBJ1-1	TRBD1	TGTGCCAGCAGTTACCCACAGGGGTTCACTGAAGCTTTCTTT	CASSYPQGFTEAFF
TRBV2	NA	TRBJ1-1	NA	TGTGCCAGCAGTATAGAGAGGGCGGAAGCTTTCTTT	CASSIERAEAFF
TRBV18	NA	TRBJ2-3	NA	TGTGCCAGCTCAGAGGGTGATACGCAGTATTTT	CASSEGDTQYF
TRBV5-1	NA	TRBJ1-2	NA	TGCGCCAGCAGCGGTGACAGCTATGGCTACACCTTC	CASSGDSYGYTF
TRBV15	once	TRBJ2-5	NA	TGTGCCACCAGCAGAGATTTCGGTGGACGGAAGACCCAGTACTTC	CATSRDFGGRKTQYF
TRBV5-4	once	TRBJ1-1	NA	TGTGCCAGCAGCTTGGTTGGGGTTAGGAACACTGAAGCTTTCTTT	CASSLVGVRNTEAFF
TRBV6-5	NA	TRBJ2-7	TRBD1	TGTGCCAGCAGGCCACCCCGGGACAGAAACTACGAGCAGTACTTC	CASRPPRDRNYEQYF
TRBV6-1	NA	TRBJ2-3	TRBD1	TGTGCCAGCAGCGTGGGACAGCAACTCACAGATACGCAGTATTTT	CASSVGQQLTDTQYF
TRBV10-1	NA	TRBJ1-1	NA	TGCGCCAGCAGTGACAGAATGAACACTGAAGCTTTCTTT	CASSDRMNTEAFF
TRBV4-1	NA	TRBJ2-5	NA	TGCGCCAGCAGCGAACGGCGGGGCACCGGAGAGACCCAGTACTTC	CASSERRGTGETQYF
TRBV6-1	NA	TRBJ1-6	TRBD1	TGTGCCAGCAGAGATGGACAGGGTTCTTCACCCCTCCACTTT	CASRDGQGSSPLHF
TRBV20-1	NA	TRBJ1-1	NA	TGCAGTGCTAGAGATTATCCTGAAGCTTTCTTT	CSARDYPEAFF
TRBV30	NA	TRBJ1-1	NA	TGTGCCTGGAGTGTCCGGGGCGATACTGAAGCTTTCTTT	CAWSVRGDTEAFF
TRBV2	NA	TRBJ1-5	NA	TGTGCCAGCAGTGTAGAAGGGGGGCTTCAGCCCCAGCATTTT	CASSVEGGLQPQHF
TRBV14	NA	TRBJ2-5	NA	TGTGCCAGCAGCCTACAAGAGACCCAGTACTTC	CASSLQETQYF
TRBV30	once	TRBJ1-6	NA	TGTGCCTGGTCCGAGAATTCACCCCTCCACTTT	CAWSENSPLHF
TRBV6-5	once	TRBJ2-2	NA	TGTGCCAGCAGTTACGAGGGGCCCGCGAACACCGGGGAGCTGTTTTTT	CASSYEGPANTGELFF
TRBV2	NA	TRBJ2-7	NA	TGTGCCAGCAGTGAAGGACAGATTCCGGGGGAGCAGTACTTC	CASSEGQIPGEQYF
TRBV4-3	once	TRBJ2-3	NA	TGCGCCAGCAGCCCCCGCCTCGACTACACAGATACGCAGTATTTT	CASSPRLDYTDTQYF
TRBV9	NA	TRBJ1-1	NA	TGTGCCAGCAGCGTACATGACAGGACTGAAGCTTTCTTT	CASSVHDRTEAFF
TRBV5-4	NA	TRBJ1-6	NA	TGTGCCAGCAGCTTTGACGGGTCGAGCTCCTATAATTCACCCCTCCACTTT	CASSFDGSSSYNSPLHF
TRBV28	NA	TRBJ1-1	TRBD1	TGTGCCAGCAGTTCCAGACAGGGACCTATGATCCTAATGAACACTGAAGCTTTCTTT	CASSSRQGPMILMNTEAFF
TRBV18	NA	TRBJ2-7	NA	TGTGCCAGCTCACCCACAGCGGTAGGGCCCTACGAGCAGTACTTC	CASSPTAVGPYEQYF
TRBV4-3	NA	TRBJ2-1	TRBD2	TGCGCCAGCAGCCCAGGATCCAGCGGGAGGACTAACAATGAGCAGTTCTTC	CASSPGSSGRTNNEQFF